The clone carrying this T cell receptor (beta chain) appeared many times. Its antigen is currently unknown. Researchers used genomic DNA as the template to profile TCR beta VDJ and CDR3. TCRdb re-called the reads with MiXCR, one entry per CDR3 protein. This table has about 110,000 distinct CDR3 sequences, roughly 51% appearing once. The data are from a study of CD8+CD57+ T cells in acquired aplastic anemia. Study overall: Yields of DNA that came from sorted CD4+ and CD8+ cells averaged roughly 3.3 ug. Healthy donor sequencing depth: 9.5 million to 10.8 million CD4+, under 14 million CD8+ reads. Study results and caveats: The study identified more than 25 CD8+ CDR3 sequences shared by patients and controls.

This sequence was found in a human donor in good health, serving as a control. The sample was sorted CD4+, CD8+, or CD8+CD57+ T cells (not recorded which) from PBMCs.

CDR3 bases: TGTGCCAGTAGTATAGCGCCTAGTTCAGATACGCAGTATTTT. It encodes CASSIAPSSDTQYF. The gene calls are TRBV19 and TRBJ2-3; no clear D gene. CDR3 size: 14 residues. In germline, CDR1 is LNHDA, CDR2 SQIVND (reference sequence). V gave up 1 base and J gave up 4 bases, with 9 bases separating them.